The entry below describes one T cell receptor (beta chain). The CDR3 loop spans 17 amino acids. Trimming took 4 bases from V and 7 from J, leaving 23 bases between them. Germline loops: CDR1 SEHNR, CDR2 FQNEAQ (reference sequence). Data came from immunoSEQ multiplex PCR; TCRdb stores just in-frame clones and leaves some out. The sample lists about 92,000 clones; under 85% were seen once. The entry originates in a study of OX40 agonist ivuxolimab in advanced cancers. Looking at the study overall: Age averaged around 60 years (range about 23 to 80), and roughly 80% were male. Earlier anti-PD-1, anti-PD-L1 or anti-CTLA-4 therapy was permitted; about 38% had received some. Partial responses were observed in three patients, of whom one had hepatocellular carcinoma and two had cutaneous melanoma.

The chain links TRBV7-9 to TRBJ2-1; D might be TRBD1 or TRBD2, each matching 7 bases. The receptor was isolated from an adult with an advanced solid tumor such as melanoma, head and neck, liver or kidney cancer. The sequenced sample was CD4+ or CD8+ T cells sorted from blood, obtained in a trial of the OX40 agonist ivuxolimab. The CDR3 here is CASSSPSGEGAGNEQFF. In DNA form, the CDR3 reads TGTGCCAGCAGCTCCCCCTCGGGGGAGGGGGCTGGGAATGAGCAGTTCTTC.